This TCR beta chain was sequenced in a study of blood T cell repertoires in COVID-19. The CDR3 is 14 residues long. Germline V lookup: CDR1 GTSNPN, CDR2 SVGIG (reference sequence). Trimming left V 4 bases short and J 10 bases short, with 17 bases between. In the original processing: Amplifying reference gene primers gave estimates of nucleated cell counts. Clones were read by immunoSEQ multiplex PCR, and TCRdb kept only the in-frame ones, dropping some. V, J and clone size are those of that table, while D and trimming were read from the DNA. In the table there are about 300,000 clones, around nine tenths of which are singletons.

The clonotype was recovered from a man aged 55 to 70 who had recovered from COVID-19. The source material was PBMCs or T cells enriched from blood (not recorded which). J is TRBJ1-6 and V is TRBV30; possibly TRBD1 for D (6 bases). CDR3 in DNA: TGTGCCTGGAAGGGGGAAGCCGCTTACTCACCCCTCCACTTT. Its translation: CAWKGEAAYSPLHF.